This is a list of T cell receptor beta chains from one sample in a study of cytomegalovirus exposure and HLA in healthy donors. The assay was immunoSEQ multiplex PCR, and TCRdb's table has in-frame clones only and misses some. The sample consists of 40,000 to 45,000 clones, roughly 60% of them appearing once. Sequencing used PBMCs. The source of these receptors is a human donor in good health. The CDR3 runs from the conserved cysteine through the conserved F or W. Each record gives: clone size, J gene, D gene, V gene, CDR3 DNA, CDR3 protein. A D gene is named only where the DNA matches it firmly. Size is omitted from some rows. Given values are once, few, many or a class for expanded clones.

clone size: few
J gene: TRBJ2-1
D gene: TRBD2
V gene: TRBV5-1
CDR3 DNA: TGCGCCAGCAGCACCGGGACTAGCAGCCACAATGAGCAGTTCTTC
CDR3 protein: CASSTGTSSHNEQFF

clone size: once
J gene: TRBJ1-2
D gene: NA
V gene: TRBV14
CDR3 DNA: TGTGCCAGCAGCCAAGGCGGGGGATCGGACTATGGCTACACCTTC
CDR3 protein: CASSQGGGSDYGYTF

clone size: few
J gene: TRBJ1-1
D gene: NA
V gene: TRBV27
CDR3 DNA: TGTGCCAGCAGTTTAGGCCGAAACACTGAAGCTTTCTTT
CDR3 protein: CASSLGRNTEAFF

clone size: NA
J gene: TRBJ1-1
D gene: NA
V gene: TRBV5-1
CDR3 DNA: TGCGCCAGCAGCTTTCGCGGAGGCACTGAAGCTTTCTTT
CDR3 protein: CASSFRGGTEAFF

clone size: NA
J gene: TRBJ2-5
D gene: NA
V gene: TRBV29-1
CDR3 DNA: TGCAGCGCCAGCAGGGCTTCACAAGAGACCCAGTACTTC
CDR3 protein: CSASRASQETQYF

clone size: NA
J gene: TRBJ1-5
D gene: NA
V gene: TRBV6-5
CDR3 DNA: TGTGCCAGCAGTTACGACGGGAATCAGCCCCAGCATTTT
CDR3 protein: CASSYDGNQPQHF

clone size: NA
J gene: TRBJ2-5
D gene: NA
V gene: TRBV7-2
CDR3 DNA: TGTGCCAGCAACCCACTAGTACCACCCCAAGAGACCCAGTACTTC
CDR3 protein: CASNPLVPPQETQYF

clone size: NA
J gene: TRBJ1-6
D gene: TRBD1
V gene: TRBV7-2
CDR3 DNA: TGTGCCAGCAGCCCCTACAGGGGGCGTCGTTCACCCCTCCACTTT
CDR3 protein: CASSPYRGRRSPLHF

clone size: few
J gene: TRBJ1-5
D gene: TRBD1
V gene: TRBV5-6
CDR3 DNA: TGTGCCAGCAGCTTGGGAGGAATAGGACAGGGGCATAGCAATCAGCCCCAGCATTTT
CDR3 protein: CASSLGGIGQGHSNQPQHF

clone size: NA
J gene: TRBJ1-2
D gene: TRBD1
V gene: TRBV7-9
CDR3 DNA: TGTGCCAGCAGCTCGAACGACAGGGTAGGGTATGGCTACACCTTC
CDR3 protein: CASSSNDRVGYGYTF

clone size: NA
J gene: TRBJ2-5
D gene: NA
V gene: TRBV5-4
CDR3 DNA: TGTGCCAGCAGCTTGGACTTCCAAGAGACCCAGTACTTC
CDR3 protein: CASSLDFQETQYF

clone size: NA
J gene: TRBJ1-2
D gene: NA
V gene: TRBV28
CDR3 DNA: TGTGCCAGCAGGACCCACACAGGGAACTATGGCTACACCTTC
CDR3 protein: CASRTHTGNYGYTF

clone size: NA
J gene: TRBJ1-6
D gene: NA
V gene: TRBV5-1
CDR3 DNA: TGCGCCAGCAGCTTGGCCGGGTATTCACCCCTCCACTTT
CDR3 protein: CASSLAGYSPLHF

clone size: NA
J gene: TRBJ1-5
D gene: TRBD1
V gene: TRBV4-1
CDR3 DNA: TGCGCCAGCAGAATTACAGGGGAGAGCAATCAGCCCCAGCATTTT
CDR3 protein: CASRITGESNQPQHF

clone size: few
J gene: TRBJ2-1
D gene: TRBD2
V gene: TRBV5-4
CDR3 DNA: TGTGCCAGCAGTTTGACTAGCGGGGGGTACAATGAGCAGTTCTTC
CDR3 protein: CASSLTSGGYNEQFF

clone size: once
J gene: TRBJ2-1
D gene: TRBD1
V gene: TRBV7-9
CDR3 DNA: TGTGCCAGCAGCTCTCCCGGGACAGGGGATTCGAGCTCCTACAATGAGCAGTTCTTC
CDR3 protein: CASSSPGTGDSSSYNEQFF

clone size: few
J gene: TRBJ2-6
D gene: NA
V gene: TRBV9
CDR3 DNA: TGTGCCAGCAGCGCTCAGGGATCTGGGGCCAACGTCCTGACTTTC
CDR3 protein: CASSAQGSGANVLTF

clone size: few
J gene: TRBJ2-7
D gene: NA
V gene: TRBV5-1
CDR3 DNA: TGCGCCAGCAGCCTCGCACCCCGGGGCTCCTACGAGCAGTACTTC
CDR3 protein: CASSLAPRGSYEQYF

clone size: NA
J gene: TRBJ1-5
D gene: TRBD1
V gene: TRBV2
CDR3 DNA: TGTGCCAGCAGTGGGGGACAGATCGAAGGTATTCAGCCCCAGCATTTT
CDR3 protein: CASSGGQIEGIQPQHF

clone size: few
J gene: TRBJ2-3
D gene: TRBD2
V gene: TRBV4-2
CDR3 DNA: TGTGCCAGCAGCCGCGGGGGGTCAGACAGCACAGATACGCAGTATTTT
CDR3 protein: CASSRGGSDSTDTQYF

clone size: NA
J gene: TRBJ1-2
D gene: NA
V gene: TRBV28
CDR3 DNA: TGTGCCAGCAGTTTCCAACAGAATTATGGCTACACCTTC
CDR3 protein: CASSFQQNYGYTF

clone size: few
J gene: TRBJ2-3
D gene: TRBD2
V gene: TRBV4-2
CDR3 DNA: TGTGCCAGCAGCCAGAAAGCGGGGGGGGCCCCAGATACGCAGTATTTT
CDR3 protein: CASSQKAGGAPDTQYF

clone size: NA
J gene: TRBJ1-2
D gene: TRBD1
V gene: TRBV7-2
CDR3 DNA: TGTGCCAGCAGCTTATCGGGCAGGGGGTTCGGCTACACCTTC
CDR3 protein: CASSLSGRGFGYTF

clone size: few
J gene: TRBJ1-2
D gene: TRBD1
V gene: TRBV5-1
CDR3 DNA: TGCGCCAGCAGCCTGACCGGGACAGGGGTCGGCTACACCTTC
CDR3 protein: CASSLTGTGVGYTF

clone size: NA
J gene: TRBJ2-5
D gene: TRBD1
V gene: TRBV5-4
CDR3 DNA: TGTGCCAGCAGCTGGGACAGAGATCAAGAGACCCAGTACTTC
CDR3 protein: CASSWDRDQETQYF

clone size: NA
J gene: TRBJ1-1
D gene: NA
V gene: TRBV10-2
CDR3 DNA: TGCGCCAGCAGTGAACGGGGGAGCACTGAAGCTTTCTTT
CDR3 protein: CASSERGSTEAFF

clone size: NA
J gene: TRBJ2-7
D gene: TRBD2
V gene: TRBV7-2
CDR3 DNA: TGTGCCAGCAGCTATAGCGGGCACGAGCAGTACTTC
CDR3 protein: CASSYSGHEQYF

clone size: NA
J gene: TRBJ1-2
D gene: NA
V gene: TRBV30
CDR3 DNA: TGTGCCTGGAATGTGGCCATGGCCTATGGCTACACCTTC
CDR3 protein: CAWNVAMAYGYTF

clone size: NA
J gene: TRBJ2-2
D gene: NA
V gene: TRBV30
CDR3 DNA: TGTGCCTGGAGCCTACTTACAGGTTACACCGGGGAGCTGTTTTTT
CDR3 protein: CAWSLLTGYTGELFF

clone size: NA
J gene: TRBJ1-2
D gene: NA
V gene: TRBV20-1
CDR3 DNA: TGCAGTGCTGGACGGACTGGAGGCTACACCTTC
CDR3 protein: CSAGRTGGYTF

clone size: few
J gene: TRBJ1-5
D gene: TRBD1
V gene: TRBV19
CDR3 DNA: TGTGCCAGTAGTCCGGGACAGGGATCCCAGCCCCAGCATTTT
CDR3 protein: CASSPGQGSQPQHF

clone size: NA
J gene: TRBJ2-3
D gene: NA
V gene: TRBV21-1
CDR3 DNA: TGTGCCAGCACCCTAGACGATTACAGGCGGGACAGGACTACATCAGATACGCAGTATTTT
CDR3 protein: CASTLDDYRRDRTTSDTQYF

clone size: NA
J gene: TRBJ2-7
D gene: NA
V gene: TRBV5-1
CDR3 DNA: TGCGCCAGCAGCCTTACAGGCCCTGACGAGCAGTACTTC
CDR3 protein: CASSLTGPDEQYF

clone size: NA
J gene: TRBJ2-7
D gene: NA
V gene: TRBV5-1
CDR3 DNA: TGCGCCAGCAGCTTGGAACAGGGCGGGCACGAGCAGTACTTC
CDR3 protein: CASSLEQGGHEQYF

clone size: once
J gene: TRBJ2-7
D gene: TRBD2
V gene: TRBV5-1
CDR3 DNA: TGCGCCAGCAGCCCGGGACTAGCGGTAACCTACGAGCAGTACTTC
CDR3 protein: CASSPGLAVTYEQYF

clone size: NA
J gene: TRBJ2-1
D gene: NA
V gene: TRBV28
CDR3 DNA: TGTGCCAGCAGTAGTAGCGGGACAGGGTTCGGTGAGCAGTTCTTC
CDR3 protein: CASSSSGTGFGEQFF

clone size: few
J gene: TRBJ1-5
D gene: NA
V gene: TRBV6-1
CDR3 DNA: TGTGCCAGCAGTGATATTGGATTTCCCCTAGTTCGGCCCCAGCATTTT
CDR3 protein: CASSDIGFPLVRPQHF

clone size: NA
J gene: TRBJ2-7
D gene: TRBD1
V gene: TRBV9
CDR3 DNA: TGTGCCAGCAGCGTCGGACAGGGGGCCTACGAGCAGTACTTC
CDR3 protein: CASSVGQGAYEQYF

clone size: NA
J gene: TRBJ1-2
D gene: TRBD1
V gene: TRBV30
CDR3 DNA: TGTGCCTGGAGCCCCCCCGGGACAGGACTTTCTAACTATGGCTACACCTTC
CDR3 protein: CAWSPPGTGLSNYGYTF

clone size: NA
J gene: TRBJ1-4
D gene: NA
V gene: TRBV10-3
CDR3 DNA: TGTGCCATCAGTGAGCAGGTCGGGGGAAATGAAAAACTGTTTTTT
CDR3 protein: CAISEQVGGNEKLFF

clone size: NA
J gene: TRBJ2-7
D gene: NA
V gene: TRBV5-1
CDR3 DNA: TGCGCCAGCAGACAGGGAACCTCCTACGAGCAGTACTTC
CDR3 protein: CASRQGTSYEQYF

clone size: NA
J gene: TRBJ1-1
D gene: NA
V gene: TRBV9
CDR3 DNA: TGTGCCAGCAGCCAAGAGGTAGACACTGAAGCTTTCTTT
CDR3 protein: CASSQEVDTEAFF

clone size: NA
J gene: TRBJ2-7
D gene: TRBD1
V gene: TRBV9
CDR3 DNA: TGTGCCAGCAGCTTCAACAGGGGTCAGTCCTACGAGCAGTACTTC
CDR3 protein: CASSFNRGQSYEQYF

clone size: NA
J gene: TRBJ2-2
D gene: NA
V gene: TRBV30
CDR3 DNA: TGTGCCTGGAGCTGGAACACCGGGGAGCTGTTTTTT
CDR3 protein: CAWSWNTGELFF

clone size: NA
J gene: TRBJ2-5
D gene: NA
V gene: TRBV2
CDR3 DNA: TGTGCCAGCCCCATCCATGCGGAAGAGACCCAGTACTTC
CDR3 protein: CASPIHAEETQYF

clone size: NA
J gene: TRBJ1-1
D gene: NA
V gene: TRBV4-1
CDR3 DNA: TGCGCCAGCAGCCAATTAAGGTCCCCGGGCACTGAAGCTTTCTTT
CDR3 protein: CASSQLRSPGTEAFF

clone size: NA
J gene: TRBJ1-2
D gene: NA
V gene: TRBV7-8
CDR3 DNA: TGTGCCAGCAGCTATTTTCAGGGGCCGGGCTATGGCTACACCTTC
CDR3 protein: CASSYFQGPGYGYTF

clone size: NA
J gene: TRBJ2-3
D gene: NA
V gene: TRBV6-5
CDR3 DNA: TGTGCCAGCAGTTACGGGGGGTTCACAGATACGCAGTATTTT
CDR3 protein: CASSYGGFTDTQYF

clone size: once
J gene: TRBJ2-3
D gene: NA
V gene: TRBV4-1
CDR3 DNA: TGCGCCAGCAGCCAAGGGTACTCCCGCACAGATACGCAGTATTTT
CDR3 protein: CASSQGYSRTDTQYF

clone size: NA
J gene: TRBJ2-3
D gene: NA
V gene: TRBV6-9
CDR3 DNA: TGTGCCAGCAGTTATTCCCTTCTAGCCCGAGATACGCAGTATTTT
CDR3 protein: CASSYSLLARDTQYF

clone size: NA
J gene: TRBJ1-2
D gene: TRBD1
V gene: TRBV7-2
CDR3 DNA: TGTGCCAGCAGCGCGGACAGGGATCGGGGCTACACCTTC
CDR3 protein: CASSADRDRGYTF

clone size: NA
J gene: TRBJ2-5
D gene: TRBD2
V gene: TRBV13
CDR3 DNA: TGTGCCAGCAGCCCTAGCGGGGGCGGGGAGACCCAGTACTTC
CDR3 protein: CASSPSGGGETQYF

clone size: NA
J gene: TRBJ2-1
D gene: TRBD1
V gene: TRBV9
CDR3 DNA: TGTGCCAGCAGCGTAGCACAGGGGACGGGGCAGTTCTTC
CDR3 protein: CASSVAQGTGQFF

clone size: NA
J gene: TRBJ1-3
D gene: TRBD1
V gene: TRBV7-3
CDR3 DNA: TGTGCCAGCAGTAGGACAGGGCCTGGAAACACCATATATTTT
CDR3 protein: CASSRTGPGNTIYF

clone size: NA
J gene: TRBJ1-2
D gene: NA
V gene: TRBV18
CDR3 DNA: TGTGCCAGCTCACCCGCGGGGCACTATGGCTACACCTTC
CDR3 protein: CASSPAGHYGYTF

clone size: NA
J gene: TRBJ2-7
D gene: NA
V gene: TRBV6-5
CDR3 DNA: TGTGCCAGCAGTTACTCTCCCCAGGGAGGCTACGAGCAGTACTTC
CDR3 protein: CASSYSPQGGYEQYF

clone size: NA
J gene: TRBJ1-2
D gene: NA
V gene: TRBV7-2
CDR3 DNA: TGTGCCAGCAGCTTAATCGGCTATGGCTACACCTTC
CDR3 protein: CASSLIGYGYTF